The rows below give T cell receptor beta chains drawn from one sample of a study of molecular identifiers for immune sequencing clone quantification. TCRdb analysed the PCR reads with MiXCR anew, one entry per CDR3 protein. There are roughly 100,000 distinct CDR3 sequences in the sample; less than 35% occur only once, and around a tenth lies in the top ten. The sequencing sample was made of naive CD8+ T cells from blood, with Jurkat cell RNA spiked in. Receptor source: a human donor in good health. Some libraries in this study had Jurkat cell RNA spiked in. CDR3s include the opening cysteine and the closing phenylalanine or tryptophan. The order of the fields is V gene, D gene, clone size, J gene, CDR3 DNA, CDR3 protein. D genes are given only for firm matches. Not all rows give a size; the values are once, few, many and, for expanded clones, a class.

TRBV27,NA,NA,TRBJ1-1,TGTGCCAGCAGTTTCCTCGACAGTATGCACACCGAAGCTTTCTTT,CASSFLDSMHTEAFF
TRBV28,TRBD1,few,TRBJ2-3,TGTGCCAGCAAAGAGATTTCTGACAGGGGATATACGCAGTATTTT,CASKEISDRGYTQYF
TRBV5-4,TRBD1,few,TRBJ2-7,TGTGCCAGCAGCTTCGGCAGGGGGCCCTACGAGCAGTACTTC,CASSFGRGPYEQYF
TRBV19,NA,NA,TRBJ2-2,TGTGCCAGTAGTATAGATCACGGGGTCGGCAGGATGGGATACACCGGGGAGCTGTTTTTT,CASSIDHGVGRMGYTGELFF
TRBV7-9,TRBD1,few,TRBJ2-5,TGTGCCAGCAGCGCACAGGGGTCAGGAGAGACCCAGTACTTC,CASSAQGSGETQYF
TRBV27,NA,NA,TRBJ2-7,TGTGCCAGCAGTCCCCTTGGTTCCGAGCAGAACTTC,CASSPLGSEQNF
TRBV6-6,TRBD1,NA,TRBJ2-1,TGTGCCAGCAGTTACGGGACAGGCTCCTACAATGAGCAGTTCTTC,CASSYGTGSYNEQFF
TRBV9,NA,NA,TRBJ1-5,TGTGCCAGCAGCCCCGGCGGGGACCTAAGCAATCAGCCCCAGCATTTT,CASSPGGDLSNQPQHF
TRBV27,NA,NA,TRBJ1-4,TGTGCCAGCAGTCCAGGGTCGGGGACTGAAAAACTGTTTTTT,CASSPGSGTEKLFF
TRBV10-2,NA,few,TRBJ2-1,TGCGCCAGCAGTGAGTTTAGCGTTGACAATGAGCAGTTCTTC,CASSEFSVDNEQFF